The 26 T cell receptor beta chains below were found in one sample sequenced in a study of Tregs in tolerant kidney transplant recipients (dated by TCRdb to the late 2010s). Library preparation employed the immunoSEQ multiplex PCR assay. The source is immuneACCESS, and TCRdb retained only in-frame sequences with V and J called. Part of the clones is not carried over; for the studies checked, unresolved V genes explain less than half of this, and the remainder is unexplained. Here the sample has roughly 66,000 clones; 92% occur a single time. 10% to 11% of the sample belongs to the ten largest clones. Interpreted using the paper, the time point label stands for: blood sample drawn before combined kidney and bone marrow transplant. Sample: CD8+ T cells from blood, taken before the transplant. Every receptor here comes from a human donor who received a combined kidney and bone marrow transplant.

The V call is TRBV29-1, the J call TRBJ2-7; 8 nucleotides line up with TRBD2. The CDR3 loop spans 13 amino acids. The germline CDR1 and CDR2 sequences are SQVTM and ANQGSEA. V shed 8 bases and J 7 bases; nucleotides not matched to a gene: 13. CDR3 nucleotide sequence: TGCAGCCACTCCGGGACTAGAGAGGATGAGCAGTACTTC. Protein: CSHSGTREDEQYF.

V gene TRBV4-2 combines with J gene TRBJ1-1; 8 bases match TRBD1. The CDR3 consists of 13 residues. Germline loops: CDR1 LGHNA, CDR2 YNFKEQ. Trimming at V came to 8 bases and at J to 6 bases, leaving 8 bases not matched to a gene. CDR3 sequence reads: CASRRTGSPEAFF. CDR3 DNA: TGTGCCAGCCGTAGGACAGGGTCCCCTGAAGCTTTCTTT.

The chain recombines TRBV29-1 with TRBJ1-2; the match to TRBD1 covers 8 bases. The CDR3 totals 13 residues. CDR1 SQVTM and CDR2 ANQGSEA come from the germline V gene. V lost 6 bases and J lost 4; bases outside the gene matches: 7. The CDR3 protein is CSVSGTGLYGYTF. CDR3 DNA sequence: TGCAGCGTATCCGGGACAGGCCTCTATGGCTACACCTTC.

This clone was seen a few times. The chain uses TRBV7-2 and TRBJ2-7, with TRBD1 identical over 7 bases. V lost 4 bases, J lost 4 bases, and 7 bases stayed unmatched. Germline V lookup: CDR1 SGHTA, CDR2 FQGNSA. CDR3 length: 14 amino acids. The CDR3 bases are TGTGCCAGCAGCTACGACAGGGATTATTACGAGCAGTACTTC. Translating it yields CASSYDRDYYEQYF.

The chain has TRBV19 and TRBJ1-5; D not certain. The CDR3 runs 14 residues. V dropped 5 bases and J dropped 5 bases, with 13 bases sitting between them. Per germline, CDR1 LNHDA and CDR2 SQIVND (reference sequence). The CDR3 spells CASSSPGSHQPQHF. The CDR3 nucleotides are TGTGCCAGTAGTTCCCCGGGTAGTCATCAGCCCCAGCATTTT.

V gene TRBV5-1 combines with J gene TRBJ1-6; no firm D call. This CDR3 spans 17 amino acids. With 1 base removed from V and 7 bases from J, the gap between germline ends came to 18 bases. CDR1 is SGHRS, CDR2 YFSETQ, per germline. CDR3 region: CASSLKASGRTNSPLHF. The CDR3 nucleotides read TGCGCCAGCAGCTTGAAAGCTAGCGGCAGGACCAATTCACCCCTCCACTTT.

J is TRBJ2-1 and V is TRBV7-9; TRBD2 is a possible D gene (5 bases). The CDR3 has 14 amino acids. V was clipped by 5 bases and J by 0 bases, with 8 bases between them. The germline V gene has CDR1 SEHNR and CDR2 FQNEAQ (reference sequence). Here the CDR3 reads CASSQGSSYNEQFF. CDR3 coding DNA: TGTGCCAGCAGCCAAGGGAGCTCCTACAATGAGCAGTTCTTC.

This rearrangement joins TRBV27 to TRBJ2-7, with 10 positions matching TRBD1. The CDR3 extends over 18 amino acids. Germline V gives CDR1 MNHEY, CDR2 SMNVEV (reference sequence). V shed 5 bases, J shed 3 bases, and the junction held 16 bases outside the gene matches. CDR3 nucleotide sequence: TGTGCCAGCAGTCCCCTCGTTTCGGGACAGGGGTTCTTCTACGAGCAGTACTTC. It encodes CASSPLVSGQGFFYEQYF.

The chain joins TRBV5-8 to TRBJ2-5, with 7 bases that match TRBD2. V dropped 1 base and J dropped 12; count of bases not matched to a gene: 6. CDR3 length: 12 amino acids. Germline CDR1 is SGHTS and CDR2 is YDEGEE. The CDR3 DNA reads TGTGCCAGCAGCTTGTCGAGCGGGGAGGAGTACTTC. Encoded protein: CASSLSSGEEYF.

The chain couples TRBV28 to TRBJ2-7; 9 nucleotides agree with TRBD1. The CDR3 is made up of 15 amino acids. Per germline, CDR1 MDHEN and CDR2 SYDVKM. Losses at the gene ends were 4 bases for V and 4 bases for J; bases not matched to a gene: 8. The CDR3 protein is CASSSTGQGAYEQYF. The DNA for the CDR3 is TGTGCCAGCAGTTCTACGGGACAGGGAGCATACGAGCAGTACTTC.

CDR3 loop: CASSPETALNEKLFF. CDR3 nucleotides: TGTGCCAGCAGCCCAGAGACAGCATTAAATGAAAAACTGTTTTTT. This chain joins TRBV9 and TRBJ1-4, with D possibly matching TRBD1 (5 bases). Germline-derived CDR1 and CDR2 are SGDLS and YYNGEE. The V end was cut by 4 bases, the J end by 5 bases, with 15 bases between. The CDR3 sequence is 15 residues long. Using reference TRBV9 and TRBJ1-4 for the parts outside the CDR3, the full variable domain is DSGVTQTPKHLITATGQRVTLRCSPRSGDLSVYWYQQSLDQGLQFLIQYYNGEERAKGNILERFSAQQFPDLHSELNLSSLELGDSALYFCASSPETALNEKLFFGSGTQLSVL.

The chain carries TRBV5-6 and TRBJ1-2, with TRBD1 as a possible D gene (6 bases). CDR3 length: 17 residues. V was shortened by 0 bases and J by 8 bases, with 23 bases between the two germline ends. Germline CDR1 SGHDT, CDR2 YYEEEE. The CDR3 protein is CASSLVLPKTGYGGYTF. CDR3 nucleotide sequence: TGTGCCAGCAGCTTGGTCCTACCCAAAACAGGGTATGGGGGCTACACCTTC.

DNA for the CDR3: TGCGCCAGCAGCCAAGGGACTAGCGGCTACGAGCAGTACTTC. It is translated as CASSQGTSGYEQYF. The rearrangement uses TRBV4-1 and TRBJ2-7, with 10 bases matching TRBD2. The CDR3 is 14 amino acids. Unmatched junction bases numbered 0, after V lost 1 base and J lost 3 bases. Germline loops: CDR1 MGHRA, CDR2 YSYEKL.

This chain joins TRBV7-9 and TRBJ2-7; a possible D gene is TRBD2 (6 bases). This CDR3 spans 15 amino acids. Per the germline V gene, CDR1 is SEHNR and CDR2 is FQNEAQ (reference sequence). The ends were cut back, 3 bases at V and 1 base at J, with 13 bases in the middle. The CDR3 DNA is TGTGCCAGCAGCTTCGCGGAGGGTGGTTCCTACGAGCAGTACTTC. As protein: CASSFAEGGSYEQYF.

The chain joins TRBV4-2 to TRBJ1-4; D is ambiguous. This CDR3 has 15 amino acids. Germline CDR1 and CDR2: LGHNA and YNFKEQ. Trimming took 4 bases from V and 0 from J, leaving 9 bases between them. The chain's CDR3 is CASSPYSATNEKLFF. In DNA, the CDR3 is TGTGCCAGCAGCCCTTACTCCGCAACTAATGAAAAACTGTTTTTT.

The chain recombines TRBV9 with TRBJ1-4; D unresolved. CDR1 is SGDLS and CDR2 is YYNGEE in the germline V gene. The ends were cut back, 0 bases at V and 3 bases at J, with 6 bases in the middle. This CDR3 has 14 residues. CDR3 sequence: CASSVGGSNEKLFF. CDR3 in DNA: TGTGCCAGCAGCGTAGGCGGTTCTAATGAAAAACTGTTTTTT.

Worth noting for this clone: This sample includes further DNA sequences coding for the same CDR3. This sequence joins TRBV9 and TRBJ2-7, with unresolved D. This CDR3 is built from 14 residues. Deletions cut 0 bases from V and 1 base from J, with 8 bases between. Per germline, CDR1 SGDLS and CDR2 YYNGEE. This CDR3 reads CASSVGAVSYEQYF. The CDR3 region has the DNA TGTGCCAGCAGCGTAGGGGCAGTGTCCTACGAGCAGTACTTC. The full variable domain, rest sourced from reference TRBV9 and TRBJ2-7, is DSGVTQTPKHLITATGQRVTLRCSPRSGDLSVYWYQQSLDQGLQFLIQYYNGEERAKGNILERFSAQQFPDLHSELNLSSLELGDSALYFCASSVGAVSYEQYFGPGTRLTVT.

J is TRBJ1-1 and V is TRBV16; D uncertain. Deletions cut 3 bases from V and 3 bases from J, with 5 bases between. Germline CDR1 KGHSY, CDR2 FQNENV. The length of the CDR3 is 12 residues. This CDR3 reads CASSHRDTEAFF. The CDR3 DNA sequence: TGTGCCAGCAGCCATCGGGACACTGAAGCTTTCTTT.

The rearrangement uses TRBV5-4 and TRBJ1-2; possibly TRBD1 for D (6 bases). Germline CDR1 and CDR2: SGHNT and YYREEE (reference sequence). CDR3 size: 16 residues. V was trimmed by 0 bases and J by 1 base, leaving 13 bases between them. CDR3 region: CASSLATGTLNYGYTF. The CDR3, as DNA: TGTGCCAGCAGCTTGGCAACAGGGACACTTAACTATGGCTACACCTTC.

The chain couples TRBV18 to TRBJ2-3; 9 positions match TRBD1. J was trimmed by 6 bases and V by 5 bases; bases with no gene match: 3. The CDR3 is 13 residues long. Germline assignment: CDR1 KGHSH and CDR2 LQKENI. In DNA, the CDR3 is TGTGCCAGCTCAGCCGACAGGGGGGATACGCAGTATTTT. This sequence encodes CASSADRGDTQYF.

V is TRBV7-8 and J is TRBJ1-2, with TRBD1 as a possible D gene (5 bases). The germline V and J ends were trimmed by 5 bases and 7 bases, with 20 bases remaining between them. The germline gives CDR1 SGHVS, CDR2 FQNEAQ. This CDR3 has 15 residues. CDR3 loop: CASSRGTWEVGGYTF. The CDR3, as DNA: TGTGCCAGCAGCCGCGGGACTTGGGAAGTCGGTGGCTACACCTTC.

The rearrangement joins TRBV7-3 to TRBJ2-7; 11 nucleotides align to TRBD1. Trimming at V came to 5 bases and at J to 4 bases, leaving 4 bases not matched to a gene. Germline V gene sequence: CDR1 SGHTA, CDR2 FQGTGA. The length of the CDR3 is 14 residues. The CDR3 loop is CASSRGQGAYEQYF. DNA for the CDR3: TGTGCCAGCAGCAGAGGACAGGGGGCTTACGAGCAGTACTTC.

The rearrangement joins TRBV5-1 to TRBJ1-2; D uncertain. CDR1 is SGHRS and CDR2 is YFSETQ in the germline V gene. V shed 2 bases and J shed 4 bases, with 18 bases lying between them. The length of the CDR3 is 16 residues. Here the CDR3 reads CASSFWSGADSYGYTF. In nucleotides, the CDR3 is TGCGCCAGCAGCTTTTGGTCGGGCGCGGACTCCTATGGCTACACCTTC.

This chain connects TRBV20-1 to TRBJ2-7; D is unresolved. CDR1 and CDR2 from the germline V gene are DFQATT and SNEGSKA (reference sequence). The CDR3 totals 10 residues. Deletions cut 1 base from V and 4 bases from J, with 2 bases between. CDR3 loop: CSARAYEQYF. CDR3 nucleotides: TGCAGTGCTAGAGCTTACGAGCAGTACTTC.

The CDR3 protein is CATRLSRQGAYEQYF. The CDR3 region has the DNA TGCGCCACCCGACTTTCGCGACAGGGGGCCTACGAGCAGTACTTC. The chain combines TRBV4-1 with TRBJ2-7, with 9 bases matching TRBD1. The CDR3 is 15 amino acids. Germline assignment: CDR1 MGHRA and CDR2 YSYEKL. J lost 2 bases, V lost 10 bases, and 12 bases had no gene match.

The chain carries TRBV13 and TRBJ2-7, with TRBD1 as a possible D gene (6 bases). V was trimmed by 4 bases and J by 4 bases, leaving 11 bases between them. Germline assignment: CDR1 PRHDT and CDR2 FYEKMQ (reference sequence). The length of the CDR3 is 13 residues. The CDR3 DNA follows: TGTGCCAGCAGCTCCACGGACAGTTACGAGCAGTACTTC. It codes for CASSSTDSYEQYF.